The 5 T cell receptor beta chains below come from one sample, sequenced in a study of blood T cell repertoires in COVID-19. Measured with immunoSEQ multiplex PCR; TCRdb has only the in-frame clones, and not every one. The sample consists of approximately 250,000 clones, 75% to 90% of them appearing once. Sequences were obtained from peripheral blood. The source of these receptors is a woman in her 70s with COVID-19, enrolled during active disease.

The V and J genes are TRBV4-3 and TRBJ1-3; TRBD1 matches at 7 bases. V shed 0 bases and J 0 bases; nucleotides not matched to a gene: 11. CDR3 length: 19 amino acids. Germline V CDR1 and CDR2: LGHNA, YSLEER. The CDR3 nucleotides are TGCGCCAGCAGCCAAGATAGAGAGGCAGGGGGTCCCTCTGGAAACACCATATATTTT. Its translation: CASSQDREAGGPSGNTIYF.

The V and J genes are TRBV10-2 and TRBJ2-7, with 9 bases that match TRBD1. This CDR3 contains 15 residues. V dropped 7 bases and J dropped 7; count of bases not matched to a gene: 14. Germline CDR1 is WSHSY and CDR2 is SAAADI. The DNA of the CDR3 is TGCGCCAGCATTGGCGCCGGGACAGGGTTTGGGGAGCAGTACTTC. Amino acids: CASIGAGTGFGEQYF.

The V call is TRBV7-2, the J call TRBJ2-3; possibly TRBD1 for D (6 bases). The CDR3 extends over 14 amino acids. CDR1 and CDR2 from the germline V gene are SGHTA and FQGNSA. V was trimmed by 3 bases and J by 3 bases, leaving 10 bases between them. In DNA, the CDR3 is TGTGCCAGCAGCTTCTCCAGGGGAACAGATACGCAGTATTTT. Translated, it gives CASSFSRGTDTQYF.

The genes are TRBV15 and TRBJ1-5, with a weak D call TRBD1 (5 bases). Germline-derived CDR1 and CDR2 are LNHNV and YYDKDF (reference sequence). V was pared by 4 bases and J by 7 bases, with 14 bases between. CDR3 length: 14 amino acids. The CDR3 DNA follows: TGTGCCACCAGCATAGGGAGGGGTTGGCAGCCCCAGCATTTT. Encoded protein: CATSIGRGWQPQHF.

J is TRBJ1-2 and V is TRBV6-1, with TRBD1 identical over 7 bases. In germline, CDR1 is MNHNS, CDR2 SASEGT. The J segment lost 3 bases and the V segment lost 1 base, leaving 8 bases of the junction unmatched. The CDR3 is made up of 16 amino acids. As DNA, the CDR3 is TGTGCCAGCAGTGAAGAGGGGGCAGGGGTGGACTATGGCTACACCTTC. It yields the protein CASSEEGAGVDYGYTF.